A single sample is the source of the 28 T cell receptor beta chains below, sequenced in a study of OX40 agonist ivuxolimab in advanced cancers. Profiling relied on immunoSEQ multiplex PCR, and the TCRdb table lists in-frame clones only, not all of them. The sample shows 70,000 to 80,000 clones, around nine tenths of them seen only once. Sequencing was performed on CD4+ or CD8+ T cells sorted from blood, taken in a trial of the OX40 agonist ivuxolimab. All receptors come from an adult with an advanced solid tumor such as melanoma, head and neck, liver or kidney cancer.

The V gene is TRBV28, the J gene TRBJ2-7; D is possibly TRBD2 (6 bases). The CDR3 sequence is 20 residues long. V lost 3 bases and J 0 bases, leaving 27 bases between the germline ends. CDR1 and CDR2 (germline): MDHEN, SYDVKM. The CDR3 is CASSFLPYVTPGLRSYEQYF. In DNA form, the CDR3 reads TGTGCCAGCAGTTTCCTCCCGTACGTAACCCCGGGACTCCGCTCCTACGAGCAGTACTTC.

This clone was seen a single time. V gene TRBV2 combines with J gene TRBJ1-2, with a possible D match to TRBD1 (5 bases). This CDR3 is built from 16 residues. Germline CDR1 reads SNHLY; CDR2 reads FYNNEI. V lost 8 bases to trimming and J lost 4 bases, with 23 bases between them. CDR3 nucleotide sequence: TGTGCCAGCCGACCTTGGGGAGGGCGAGGGGTCTATGGCTACACCTTC. The encoded protein is CASRPWGGRGVYGYTF.

This clone was seen once. The gene calls are TRBV30 and TRBJ1-5; D is undetermined. V lost 5 bases and J 5 bases, leaving 13 bases between the germline ends. CDR1 is GTSNPN and CDR2 is SVGIG in the germline V gene (reference sequence). The CDR3 contains 13 residues. In DNA form, the CDR3 reads TGTGCCTGGGGTGGAGGGTATGATCAGCCCCAGCATTTT. Translated: CAWGGGYDQPQHF.

J is TRBJ2-7 and V is TRBV11-1; 13 positions match TRBD2. The germline V gene encodes CDR1 SGHAT and CDR2 FQDESV (reference sequence). This CDR3 comprises 17 residues. The J segment lost 3 bases and the V segment lost 5 bases, leaving 10 bases of the junction unmatched. The CDR3 here is CASSLGLAGDALYEQYF. CDR3 nucleotide sequence: TGTGCCAGCAGCCTAGGACTAGCGGGAGATGCCCTCTACGAGCAGTACTTC.

As concerns this clone: Its ends do not fully match the called genes, so a read error is possible. This chain joins TRBV5-1 and TRBJ2-7; possible D gene TRBD2, 6 bases. The CDR3 consists of 12 residues. Germline CDR1 SGHRS, CDR2 YFSETQ. CDR3 region: CASGLEDYKQYF. CDR3 sequence (DNA): TGCGCCAGCGGCTTGGAGGACTACAAGCAGTACTTC. Full variable domain (outside the CDR3, taken from reference TRBV5-1 and TRBJ2-7): KAGVTQTPRYLIKTRGQQVTLSCSPISGHRSVSWYQQTPGQGLQFLFEYFSETQRNKGNFPGRFSGRQFSNSRSEMNVSTLELGDSALYLCASGLEDYKQYFGPGTRLTVT.

CDR3 sequence: CASGPGARSLLGEQYF. CDR3 in DNA: TGCGCCAGCGGGCCCGGGGCGAGGTCCCTCCTAGGGGAGCAGTACTTC. The chain carries TRBV4-1 and TRBJ2-7; possibly TRBD1 or TRBD2 for D (5 bases each). The CDR3 loop spans 16 amino acids. The germline CDR1 and CDR2 sequences are MGHRA and YSYEKL. The ends were cut back, 8 bases at V and 7 bases at J, with 27 bases in the middle.

V and J are TRBV6-4 and TRBJ1-2; D remains unclear. Trimming pared 2 bases from V and 4 bases from J, leaving 23 bases between. The CDR3 has 18 residues. Germline V lookup: CDR1 MRHNA, CDR2 SNTAGT. The CDR3 region is CASSDPNLAGMGFYGYTF. The CDR3 bases are TGTGCCAGCAGTGACCCAAACCTAGCGGGGATGGGATTCTATGGCTACACCTTC.

This sequence joins TRBV7-8 and TRBJ1-3; 7 nucleotides match TRBD1. Germline V gives CDR1 SGHVS, CDR2 FQNEAQ. This CDR3 has 15 residues. V was pared by 7 bases and J by 4 bases, with 10 bases of the junction left unmatched. CDR3 sequence (DNA): TGTGCCAGCACCCACCAGGGGGAACTCGGAAACACCATATATTTT. It specifies CASTHQGELGNTIYF.

V is TRBV5-1 and J is TRBJ2-7; D is uncertain. CDR1 SGHRS and CDR2 YFSETQ come from the germline V gene. The CDR3 totals 12 residues. V lost 4 bases, J lost 0 bases, and 5 bases lay in between. The CDR3 reads CASSPSSYEQYF. For the CDR3, the DNA is TGCGCCAGCAGCCCTAGCTCCTACGAGCAGTACTTC.

This chain links TRBV29-1 with TRBJ2-2; D is unresolved. V lost 5 bases and J 0 bases, leaving 10 bases between the germline ends. Germline CDR1 reads SQVTM; CDR2 reads ANQGSEA. The CDR3 consists of 14 residues. CDR3 in amino acids: CSVTVRANTGELFF. Written as DNA, the CDR3 is TGCAGCGTTACCGTAAGGGCGAACACCGGGGAGCTGTTTTTT.

The CDR3 DNA follows: TGCGCCAGCAGCTTGGGGGGCGGGTATAATCAGCCCCAGCATTTT. It yields the protein CASSLGGGYNQPQHF. This sequence joins TRBV5-1 and TRBJ1-5, with D maybe TRBD1 (5 bases). Between the trimmed V and J ends, which lost 0 bases and 4 bases, there was a span of 11 bases. Germline V gene sequence: CDR1 SGHRS, CDR2 YFSETQ. The CDR3 runs to 15 residues.

This clone was seen a single time. The V and J genes are TRBV6-6 and TRBJ2-1, with TRBD2 identical over 13 bases. The CDR3 length is 14 residues. Unmatched junction bases numbered 6, after V lost 9 bases and J lost 7 bases. Germline V gene sequence: CDR1 MNHNY, CDR2 SVGAGI (reference sequence). The CDR3 DNA follows: TGTGCCAGTAGGACTAGCGGGAGTAGTAATGAGCAGTTCTTC. This gives the protein CASRTSGSSNEQFF.

The CDR3 sequence: CASSLRGAGTNTEAFF. The CDR3, as DNA: TGTGCCAGCAGCTTACGTGGGGCAGGGACGAACACTGAAGCTTTCTTT. The rearrangement uses TRBV11-2 and TRBJ1-1; D is possibly TRBD1 (5 bases). This CDR3 is 16 amino acids long. Trimming took 2 bases from V and 1 from J, leaving 14 bases between them. Germline lookup yields CDR1 SGHAT and CDR2 FQNNGV.

This sequence joins TRBV27 and TRBJ1-1; 7 bases match TRBD1. V shed 5 bases and J 4 bases; nucleotides not matched to a gene: 10. The CDR3 runs to 15 residues. Germline values: CDR1 MNHEY, CDR2 SMNVEV (reference sequence). The CDR3 here is CASSARQGPGTEAFF. For the CDR3, the DNA is TGTGCCAGCAGTGCAAGACAGGGACCGGGCACTGAAGCTTTCTTT.

The J gene is TRBJ1-1, the V gene TRBV19, with D unresolved. CDR3 length: 13 residues. Looked up from germline, CDR1 is LNHDA and CDR2 is SQIVND (reference sequence). V gave up 4 bases and J gave up 0 bases, with 6 bases separating them. The CDR3 here is CASSTQLNTEAFF. In DNA, the CDR3 is TGTGCCAGTAGTACCCAGTTGAACACTGAAGCTTTCTTT. The full variable domain, its missing parts supplied by reference TRBV19 and TRBJ1-1, is DGGITQSPKYLFRKEGQNVTLSCEQNLNHDAMYWYRQDPGQGLRLIYYSQIVNDFQKGDIAEGYSVSREKKESFPLTVTSAQKNPTAFYLCASSTQLNTEAFFGQGTRLTVV.

A single count supports this clone. J is TRBJ1-2 and V is TRBV9, with D possibly matching TRBD1 (5 bases). Germline V CDR1 and CDR2: SGDLS, YYNGEE. This CDR3 region has 14 residues. V was shortened by 4 bases and J by 2 bases, with 12 bases between the two germline ends. CDR3 sequence (DNA): TGTGCCAGCAGCCCTGGGACGGGGAACTATGGCTACACCTTC. Translating it yields CASSPGTGNYGYTF. Using reference TRBV9 and TRBJ1-2 for the parts outside the CDR3, the full variable domain is DSGVTQTPKHLITATGQRVTLRCSPRSGDLSVYWYQQSLDQGLQFLIQYYNGEERAKGNILERFSAQQFPDLHSELNLSSLELGDSALYFCASSPGTGNYGYTFGSGTRLTVV.

This chain links TRBV6-5 with TRBJ1-6; 9 bases are a match to TRBD1. Trimming removed 5 bases from V and 4 bases from J; junction bases left unmatched: 3. This CDR3 is 15 amino acids long. Per germline, CDR1 MNHEY and CDR2 SVGAGI. The DNA for the CDR3 is TGTGCCAGCAGTCCAGGGACAGGGTATAATTCACCCCTCCACTTT. Its translation is CASSPGTGYNSPLHF.

This rearrangement joins TRBV29-1 to TRBJ1-1; 9 bases align to TRBD1. The CDR3 consists of 12 residues. The V gene end was trimmed by 2 bases and the J gene end by 8 bases; junction bases not matched to a gene: 3. Germline CDR1 SQVTM, CDR2 ANQGSEA. CDR3 nucleotide sequence: TGCAGCGTTGAAAGGGGACAGGGAGAAGCTTTCTTT. The encoded protein is CSVERGQGEAFF.

This chain uses TRBV20-1 with TRBJ2-7; 7 bases match TRBD1. CDR3 size: 11 residues. Trimming at V came to 4 bases and at J to 5 bases, leaving 2 bases not matched to a gene. Per germline, CDR1 DFQATT and CDR2 SNEGSKA (reference sequence). CDR3 amino acids: CSATGGDEQYF. CDR3 coding DNA: TGCAGTGCTACAGGGGGAGACGAGCAGTACTTC.

The chain couples TRBV6-5 to TRBJ1-2; D is uncertain. The CDR3 sequence is 13 residues long. Germline CDR1 MNHEY, CDR2 SVGAGI. V dropped 6 bases and J dropped 2 bases, with 10 bases sitting between them. The DNA of the CDR3 is TGTGCCAGCAGCAGGACTGAGAACTATGGCTACACCTTC. Amino acid sequence: CASSRTENYGYTF.

A remark on this clone: Other DNA sequences within the sample encode an identical CDR3. CDR3 in amino acids: CASSLTSANNEQFF. Written as DNA, the CDR3 is TGTGCCAGCAGCTTAACCTCAGCTAACAATGAGCAGTTCTTC. This chain uses TRBV7-9 with TRBJ2-1; D ambiguous. The CDR3 has 14 amino acids. Deletions cut 2 bases from V and 5 bases from J, with 10 bases between. Germline V gene data show CDR1 as SEHNR and CDR2 as FQNEAQ (reference sequence).

This clone was counted once. The sample has other DNA sequences that encode this CDR3 too. V gene TRBV15 combines with J gene TRBJ1-3; D is uncertain. Trimming took 0 bases from V and 1 from J, leaving 7 bases between them. Germline V gene lookup returns CDR1 LNHNV and CDR2 YYDKDF (reference sequence). The CDR3 consists of 15 residues. The chain's CDR3 is CATSRDSGSGNTIYF. CDR3 nucleotides: TGTGCCACCAGCAGAGATTCGGGTTCTGGAAACACCATATATTTT. Drawing the rest from reference TRBV15 and TRBJ1-3, the complete variable domain is DAMVIQNPRYQVTQFGKPVTLSCSQTLNHNVMYWYQQKSSQAPKLLFHYYDKDFNNEADTPDNFQSRRPNTSFCFLDIRSPGLGDTAMYLCATSRDSGSGNTIYFGEGSWLTVV.

The rearrangement uses TRBV4-2 and TRBJ2-7; TRBD1 is a possible D gene (6 bases). Germline CDR1 reads LGHNA; CDR2 reads YNFKEQ. This CDR3 has 15 residues. Trimming pared 0 bases from V and 2 bases from J, leaving 11 bases between. CDR3: CASSQDAQGPYEQYF. CDR3 nucleotide sequence: TGTGCCAGCAGCCAAGATGCACAGGGTCCCTACGAGCAGTACTTC.

The chain joins TRBV6-1 to TRBJ2-2; 7 bases map to TRBD1. The junction had 5 bases not matched to a gene; V was cut back by 0 bases and J by 7 bases. The CDR3 loop spans 15 amino acids. Germline lookup yields CDR1 MNHNS and CDR2 SASEGT. The CDR3 region has the DNA TGTGCCAGCAGTGAAGCACAGGGGAGAGGCGGGGAGCTGTTTTTT. It is translated as CASSEAQGRGGELFF.

V usage is TRBV6-5 and J usage is TRBJ1-2; 10 nucleotides match TRBD1. The V and J ends lost 6 bases and 2 bases, in that order; junction bases with no gene match: 3. The CDR3 loop spans 14 amino acids. The V gene's germline CDR1 is MNHEY and CDR2 SVGAGI. CDR3 nucleotide sequence: TGTGCCAGCAGCCGACAGGGGGCGAACTATGGCTACACCTTC. It yields the protein CASSRQGANYGYTF.

This clone was picked up one time. The chain carries TRBV18 and TRBJ2-7; TRBD1 aligns across 9 bases. CDR3 length: 15 amino acids. Germline loops: CDR1 KGHSH, CDR2 LQKENI. J gave up 3 bases and V 4 bases, and 7 bases lay outside the gene matches. The CDR3 region is CASSQTGGLYYEQYF. CDR3 bases: TGTGCCAGCTCACAGACAGGGGGGCTTTACTACGAGCAGTACTTC.

This chain connects TRBV19 to TRBJ2-1; TRBD2 matches at 15 bases. J lost 0 bases, V lost 3 bases, and 12 bases had no gene match. Germline V gene data show CDR1 as LNHDA and CDR2 as SQIVND (reference sequence). CDR3 length equals 21 residues. CDR3 coding DNA: TGTGCCAGTAGTATGGAACCCCCGGGACTAGCGGGGGGAAGCTCCTACAATGAGCAGTTCTTC. This gives the protein CASSMEPPGLAGGSSYNEQFF.

The gene calls are TRBV28 and TRBJ2-4; the D gene is possibly TRBD1 (6 bases). CDR1 MDHEN and CDR2 SYDVKM come from the germline V gene. The V end was cut by 7 bases, the J end by 1 base, with 14 bases between. The CDR3 is 15 residues long. CDR3 sequence: CASTTLQGAKNIQYF. CDR3 nucleotides: TGTGCCAGCACTACCCTTCAGGGGGCCAAAAACATTCAGTACTTC.